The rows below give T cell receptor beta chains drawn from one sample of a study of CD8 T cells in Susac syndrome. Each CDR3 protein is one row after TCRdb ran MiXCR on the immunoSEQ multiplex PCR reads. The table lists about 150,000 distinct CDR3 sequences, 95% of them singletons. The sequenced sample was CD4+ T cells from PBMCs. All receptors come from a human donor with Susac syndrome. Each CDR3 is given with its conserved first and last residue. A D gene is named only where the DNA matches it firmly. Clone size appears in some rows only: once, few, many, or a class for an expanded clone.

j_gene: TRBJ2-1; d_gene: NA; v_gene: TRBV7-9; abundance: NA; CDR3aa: CASSLVLADYNEQFF; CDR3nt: TGTGCCAGCAGCTTAGTATTAGCGGACTACAATGAGCAGTTCTTC
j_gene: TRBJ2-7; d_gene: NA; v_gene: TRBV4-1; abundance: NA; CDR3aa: CASSHGQFGEQYF; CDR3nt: TGCGCCAGCAGCCACGGACAGTTCGGTGAGCAGTACTTC
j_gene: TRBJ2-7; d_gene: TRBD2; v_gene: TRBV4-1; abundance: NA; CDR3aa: CASSQDPSGGPWNEQYF; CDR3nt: TGCGCCAGCAGCCAAGACCCTAGCGGGGGGCCGTGGAACGAGCAGTACTTC
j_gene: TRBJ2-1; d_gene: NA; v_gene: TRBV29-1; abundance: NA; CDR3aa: CSNVYIGSTGYNEQFF; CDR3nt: TGCAGCAACGTATATATAGGGAGTACGGGTTACAATGAGCAGTTCTTC
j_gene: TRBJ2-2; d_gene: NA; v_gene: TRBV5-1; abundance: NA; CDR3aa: CASSYVRAPGELFF; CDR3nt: TGCGCCAGCAGCTATGTCCGGGCACCCGGGGAGCTGTTTTTT
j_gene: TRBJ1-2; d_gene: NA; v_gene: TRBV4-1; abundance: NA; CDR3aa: CASSQVSTGIGYTF; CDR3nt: TGCGCCAGCAGCCAAGTCTCGACAGGAATTGGCTACACCTTC
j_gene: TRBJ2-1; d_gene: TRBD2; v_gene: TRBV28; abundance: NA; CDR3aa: CASSMTRLAGEDEQFF; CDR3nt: TGTGCCAGCAGTATGACCCGACTAGCGGGAGAGGATGAGCAGTTCTTC
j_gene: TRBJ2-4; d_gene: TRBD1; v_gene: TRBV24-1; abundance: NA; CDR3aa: CATSDPGQGKNIQYF; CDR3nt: TGTGCCACCAGTGACCCGGGACAGGGTAAAAACATTCAGTACTTC
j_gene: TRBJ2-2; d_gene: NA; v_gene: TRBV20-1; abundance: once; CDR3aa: CSGAGGAGELFF; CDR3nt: TGCAGCGGGGCTGGGGGAGCCGGGGAGCTGTTTTTT
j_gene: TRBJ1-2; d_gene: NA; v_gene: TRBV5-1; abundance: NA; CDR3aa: CASSSDGSNYGYTF; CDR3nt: TGCGCCAGCAGCTCCGACGGCTCGAACTATGGCTACACCTTC
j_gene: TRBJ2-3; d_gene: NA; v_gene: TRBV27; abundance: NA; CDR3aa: CASSLYLKGDTQYF; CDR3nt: TGTGCCAGCAGTTTATACCTAAAAGGAGATACGCAGTATTTT
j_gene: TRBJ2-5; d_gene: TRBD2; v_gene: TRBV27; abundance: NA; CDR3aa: CASRRLAGTQETQYF; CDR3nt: TGTGCCAGCAGAAGACTAGCGGGAACCCAAGAGACCCAGTACTTC
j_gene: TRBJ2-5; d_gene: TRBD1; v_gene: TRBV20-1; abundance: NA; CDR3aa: CSPTDGTAFRVQETQYF; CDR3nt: TGCAGTCCGACGGATGGGACAGCTTTCCGGGTCCAAGAGACCCAGTACTTC
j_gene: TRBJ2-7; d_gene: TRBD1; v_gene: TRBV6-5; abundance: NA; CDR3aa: CASLPRQGFYEQYF; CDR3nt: TGTGCCAGCTTGCCGAGACAGGGATTCTACGAGCAGTACTTC
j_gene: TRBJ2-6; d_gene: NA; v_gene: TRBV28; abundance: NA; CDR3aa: CASSRRGSGANVLTF; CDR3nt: TGTGCCAGCAGTCGCAGGGGCTCTGGGGCCAACGTCCTGACTTTC
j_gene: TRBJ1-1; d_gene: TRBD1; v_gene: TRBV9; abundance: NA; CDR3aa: CASSVQGASEAFF; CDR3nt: TGTGCCAGCAGCGTCCAGGGGGCGAGTGAAGCTTTCTTT
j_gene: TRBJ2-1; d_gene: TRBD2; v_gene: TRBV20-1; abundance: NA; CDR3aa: CSAKSGRAYNEQFF; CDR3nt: TGCAGTGCTAAGAGCGGGAGGGCCTACAATGAGCAGTTCTTC
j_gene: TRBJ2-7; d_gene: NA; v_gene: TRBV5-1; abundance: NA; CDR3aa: CASQQGGGLDGEQYF; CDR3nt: TGCGCCAGCCAGCAAGGGGGGGGACTGGACGGCGAGCAGTACTTC
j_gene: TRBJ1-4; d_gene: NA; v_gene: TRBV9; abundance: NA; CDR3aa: CASSVRGANEKLFF; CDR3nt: TGTGCCAGCAGCGTAAGGGGGGCTAATGAAAAACTGTTTTTT
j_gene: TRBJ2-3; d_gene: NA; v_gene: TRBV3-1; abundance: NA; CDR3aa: CASSQDRHGAQYF; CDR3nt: TGTGCCAGCAGCCAAGACCGGCATGGGGCGCAGTATTTT
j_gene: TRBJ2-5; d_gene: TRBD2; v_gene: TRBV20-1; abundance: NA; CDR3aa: CSGTSGQETQYF; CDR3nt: TGCAGTGGGACTAGCGGCCAAGAGACCCAGTACTTC